This T cell receptor beta chain originates from a study of human T cells and chemical hapten exposure. Study information: For sensitization, 2% DPC was applied to a roughly 2 cm by roughly 2 cm patch of upper inner arm skin. Study-wide findings and caveats: No shift was seen in TCRs above 1 in 1000 frequency with DPC sensitization. There were significantly more large CDR3 similarity clusters among expanded TCRs than among controls.

With regard to this clonotype: Its antigen is undetermined.

The time point denotes: pre-sensitization, week 0. The treatment: therapeutic diphenylcyclopropenone sensitization with weekly scalp DPC. Unique molecular identifiers were attached to individual cDNA molecules during library preparation. In TCRdb, the RACE reads were re-called with MiXCR into one record per CDR3 protein. The table records 150,000 to 200,000 distinct CDR3 sequences, nearly 30% of them present only once. Germline CDR1 is GTSNPN and CDR2 is SVGIG (reference sequence). Trimming left V 4 bases short and J 0 bases short, with 10 bases between. The CDR3 is made up of 13 amino acids. The TCR sequence derives from a woman in her thirties with alopecia areata. Some clones in this sample may be carry-over from other donors' samples. The sample consisted of whole blood, taken in connection with sensitization to the hapten diphenylcyclopropenone (DPC). The chain links TRBV30 to TRBJ2-7, with D unclear. DNA for the CDR3: TGTGCCTGGAATCGTATCCACTCCTACGAGCAGTACTTC. Translated, it gives CAWNRIHSYEQYF.